One sample yielded the 14 T cell receptor beta chains listed below, sequenced in a study of blood T cell repertoires in COVID-19. Libraries were prepared by immunoSEQ multiplex PCR; TCRdb keeps only in-frame clonotypes and omits some of them. The sample contains tens of thousands of clones, around 90% of which appear only once. The sample was peripheral blood. These receptor sequences come from a woman at least 80 years old with active or convalescent COVID-19.

The chain uses TRBV28 and TRBJ1-5, with D perhaps TRBD1 (5 bases). Per germline, CDR1 MDHEN and CDR2 SYDVKM. V shed 7 bases and J shed 2 bases, with 18 bases lying between them. This CDR3 has 16 amino acids. CDR3 protein: CASTPGGGTGNQPQHF. DNA for the CDR3: TGTGCCAGCACCCCAGGCGGCGGGACGGGCAATCAGCCCCAGCATTTT.

The rearrangement links TRBV6-2 or TRBV6-3 to TRBJ1-2; D unclear. The CDR3 runs to 12 residues. CDR1 and CDR2 from the germline V gene are MNHEY and SVGEGT. V was shortened by 2 bases and J by 7 bases, with 8 bases between the two germline ends. This CDR3 reads CASSYQEAGYTF. CDR3 DNA sequence: TGTGCCAGCAGTTACCAAGAGGCTGGCTACACCTTC.

The chain couples TRBV27 to TRBJ1-6, with D tentatively TRBD1 (5 bases). The CDR3 is 13 amino acids. Trimming left V 7 bases short and J 12 bases short, with 16 bases between. CDR1 is MNHEY and CDR2 is SMNVEV in the germline V gene (reference sequence). The CDR3 loop is CASTTVQRGPLHF. The CDR3 DNA is TGTGCCAGCACCACGGTCCAAAGGGGACCCCTCCACTTT.

The chain recombines TRBV19 with TRBJ1-2; TRBD1 matches at 7 bases. This CDR3 region has 14 residues. CDR1 and CDR2 (germline): LNHDA, SQIVND (reference sequence). V was clipped by 4 bases and J by 6 bases; unmatched bases: 8. In DNA, the CDR3 is TGTGCCAGTAGTAAAAACAGGGGATCCCATGGCTACACCTTC. Its protein is CASSKNRGSHGYTF.

The chain employs TRBV21-1 and TRBJ2-5; the table's D call TRBD2 went unverified against the DNA. TRBV21-1 is classified as a pseudogene. The CDR3 totals 17 residues. CDR3 residues: CASSGAKGTSGKETQYF. The CDR3 region has the DNA TGTGCCAGCAGCGGGGCCAAAGGGACTAGCGGGAAAGAGACCCAGTACTTC.

V usage is TRBV7-2 and J usage is TRBJ2-3; D gene uncertain. The CDR3 covers 14 residues. The V end lost 0 bases, the J end lost 3 bases, and 7 bases lay between the germline ends. Germline CDR1 is SGHTA and CDR2 is FQGNSA. CDR3 residues: CASSLASWTDTQYF. The CDR3 region has the DNA TGTGCCAGCAGCTTAGCGAGTTGGACAGATACGCAGTATTTT. Based on the CDR3 plus reference TRBV7-2 and TRBJ2-3, the full variable domain is GAGVSQSPSNKVTEKGKDVELRCDPISGHTALYWYRQSLGQGLEFLIYFQGNSAPDKSGLPSDRFSAERTGGSVSTLTIQRTQQEDSAVYLCASSLASWTDTQYFGPGTRLTVL.

This chain joins TRBV20-1 and TRBJ2-5; D gene ambiguous. Trimming left V 5 bases short and J 5 bases short, with 9 bases between. The germline V gene encodes CDR1 DFQATT and CDR2 SNEGSKA (reference sequence). This CDR3 has 11 amino acids. In DNA, the CDR3 is TGCAGTGCTGTAGTGATGGAGACCCAGTACTTC. Protein: CSAVVMETQYF.

This clone was seen a few times. The chain uses TRBV7-8 and TRBJ1-5; 8 bases fit TRBD1. V was pared by 3 bases and J by 1 base, with 5 bases of the junction left unmatched. CDR3 length equals 16 residues. Per the germline V gene, CDR1 is SGHVS and CDR2 is FQNEAQ. Here the CDR3 DNA reads TGTGCCAGCAGCTTCGCTACAGGGGGGAGCAATCAGCCCCAGCATTTT. It yields the protein CASSFATGGSNQPQHF.

This chain joins TRBV12-5 and TRBJ1-5; TRBD1 aligns across 10 bases. This CDR3 has 15 amino acids. Losses at the gene ends were 1 base for V and 6 bases for J; bases not matched to a gene: 3. Looked up from germline, CDR1 is LGHNT and CDR2 is FRNRAP. CDR3 residues: CASGLGGDRGQPQHF. CDR3 bases: TGTGCTAGTGGTTTGGGGGGGGACAGGGGTCAGCCCCAGCATTTT.

On this clone: The sample has other DNA sequences that encode this CDR3 too. The J gene is TRBJ1-1, the V gene TRBV5-1, with unresolved D. This CDR3 comprises 14 residues. Germline CDR1 SGHRS, CDR2 YFSETQ. Trimming stripped 0 bases from V and 1 base from J, with 7 bases between. The CDR3: CASSLVTGNTEAFF. The DNA of the CDR3 is TGCGCCAGCAGCTTGGTTACTGGGAACACTGAAGCTTTCTTT.

This sequence joins TRBV19 and TRBJ2-7, with a possible D match to TRBD2 (6 bases). V gave up 2 bases and J gave up 7 bases, with 12 bases separating them. CDR1 is LNHDA and CDR2 is SQIVND in the germline V gene (reference sequence). The CDR3 spans 13 residues. The CDR3, as DNA: TGTGCCAGTAGTATAAAGGGGCGGGGTGAGCAGTACTTC. This codes for CASSIKGRGEQYF.

V and J are TRBV2 and TRBJ2-1, with 9 nucleotides matching TRBD2. The V gene's germline CDR1 is SNHLY and CDR2 FYNNEI. This CDR3 is built from 15 residues. The ends lost 4 bases at V and 7 bases at J; junction bases unmatched: 8. CDR3 nucleotide sequence: TGTGCCAGCAGTGCCCGACTAGCGGAGGGGAATGAGCAGTTCTTC. This encodes CASSARLAEGNEQFF.

The V gene is TRBV2, the J gene TRBJ1-4, with unresolved D. Germline loops: CDR1 SNHLY, CDR2 FYNNEI. Trimming stripped 8 bases from V and 0 bases from J, with 13 bases between. The CDR3 sequence is 15 residues long. The CDR3 nucleotides read TGTGCCAGCGGAGGACGGCGCGCAACTAATGAAAAACTGTTTTTT. It translates to CASGGRRATNEKLFF.

The chain has TRBV11-2 and TRBJ1-2, with TRBD1 identical over 10 bases. CDR1 is SGHAT, CDR2 FQNNGV, per germline. This CDR3 contains 15 residues. The junction had 11 bases not matched to a gene; V was cut back by 5 bases and J by 8 bases. This CDR3 reads CASSPNRDRGSGYTF. CDR3 sequence (DNA): TGTGCCAGCAGCCCCAACCGGGACAGGGGATCCGGCTACACCTTC.